The 32 T cell receptor beta chains below were found in one sample sequenced in a study of CD4 and CD8 cells across lung adenocarcinoma regions. TCRdb re-called the PCR reads with MiXCR, one entry per CDR3 protein. The data show about 5,500 distinct CDR3 sequences, with approximately 50% seen just once and just under 20% held by the top ten. Sequencing was done on a sample of CD4+ T cells from the margin of a lung tumor. These receptors came from a male donor with lung adenocarcinoma. The CD4 and CD8 labels of this study may be unreliable.

This clonotype appeared once. The junction does not match germline at one end; this may be a read error. The chain is built from TRBV15 and TRBJ2-1, with D perhaps TRBD1 or TRBD2 (5 bases each). CDR3 size: 16 residues. The V gene's germline CDR1 is LNHNV and CDR2 YYDKDF (reference sequence). The CDR3 reads CATSRDEGTDTDTQYF. The CDR3 nucleotides are TGTGCCACCAGCAGAGATGAGGGGACGGACACAGATACGCAGTATTTC.

The count of this clonotype is one. The chain is built from TRBV10-3 and TRBJ2-1; D is perhaps TRBD1 or TRBD2 (6 bases each). The J call may be incorrect, as the DNA end agrees better with TRBJ2-5. Per the germline V gene, CDR1 is ENHRY and CDR2 is SYGVKD. The CDR3 is made up of 14 amino acids. The CDR3 nucleotides read TGTGCGGGCCGTGGGGGGCGTGGCCCGGAGACCCAGTACTTC. Protein product: CAGRGGRGPETQYF.

The chain recombines TRBV14 with TRBJ1-6; the match to TRBD1 covers 7 bases. In germline, CDR1 is SGHDN, CDR2 FVKESK. The CDR3 extends over 14 amino acids. V was pared by 3 bases and J by 7 bases, with 3 bases of the junction left unmatched. This chain's CDR3 is CASSQGTANSPLHF. The CDR3 nucleotides read TGTGCCAGCAGCCAGGGGACAGCAAATTCACCCCTCCACTTT. The variable domain in full, completed from reference TRBV14 and TRBJ1-6, reads EAGVTQFPSHSVIEKGQTVTLRCDPISGHDNLYWYRRVMGKEIKFLLHFVKESKQDESGMPNNRFLAERTGGTYSTLKVQPAELEDSGVYFCASSQGTANSPLHFGNGTRLTVT.

This chain uses TRBV10-1 with TRBJ2-3; D may be TRBD2 (6 bases). Germline CDR1 is WNHNN and CDR2 is SYGVQD (reference sequence). The CDR3 contains 13 residues. Deletions cut 9 bases from V and 9 bases from J, with 19 bases between. CDR3 DNA: TGCGCCAGGGGGCCGGGAGCCAAAAACACGCAGTATTTT. Its translation: CARGPGAKNTQYF.

This clonotype is medium-sized in the sample. The genes are TRBV10-2 and TRBJ2-1; 11 bases are a match to TRBD1. The DNA matches TRBJ2-5 better at its end, which makes the J call doubtful. The CDR3 length is 14 residues. CDR1 and CDR2 from the germline V gene are WSHSY and SAAADI. The CDR3 region is CASISGQGDITQYF. CDR3 bases: TGCGCCAGCATTTCGGGACAGGGGGACATTACCCAGTACTTC.

CDR3 in DNA: TGCGCGGGGGGTGAGGGGGGACGCTACCAAGAGACCCAGTACTTC. The encoded protein is CAGGEGGRYQETQYF. The V and J genes are TRBV10-1 and TRBJ2-5; D could derive from TRBD1 or TRBD2 (6 bases each). The CDR3 runs to 15 residues. Germline CDR1 reads WNHNN; CDR2 reads SYGVQD (reference sequence).

In this sample, this clonotype turned up once. The junction shows a germline mismatch at one end, possibly a read error. V gene TRBV27 combines with J gene TRBJ2-3; no definite D call. This CDR3 contains 15 residues. Germline V gene lookup returns CDR1 MNHEY and CDR2 SMNVEV (reference sequence). The CDR3 spells CASGLLTRDKDTQYF. DNA for the CDR3: TGTGCCAGCGGGCTCTTGACCCGTGACAAAGATACCCAGTACTTT.

This chain joins TRBV7-2 and TRBJ2-2; a possible D gene is TRBD2 (7 bases). The V end was cut by 4 bases, the J end by 7 bases, with 28 bases between. The germline CDR1 and CDR2 sequences are SGHTA and FQGNSA. CDR3 size: 19 residues. The CDR3 DNA reads as TGTGCCAGCAGCTCCCAGTCTGTGGTGGGAGGGGGTCGGGGCGGGGAGCTGTTTTTT. Protein: CASSSQSVVGGGRGGELFF. The complete variable domain, with remaining parts taken from reference TRBV7-2 and TRBJ2-2, reads GAGVSQSPSNKVTEKGKDVELRCDPISGHTALYWYRQSLGQGLEFLIYFQGNSAPDKSGLPSDRFSAERTGGSVSTLTIQRTQQEDSAVYLCASSSQSVVGGGRGGELFFGEGSRLTVL.

This clonotype ranks as medium-sized. The gene calls are TRBV6-5 and TRBJ1-2; D possibly corresponds to TRBD1 (5 bases). Per germline, CDR1 MNHEY and CDR2 SVGAGI. V was trimmed by 2 bases and J by 4 bases, leaving 11 bases between them. CDR3 length equals 14 residues. The CDR3 DNA follows: TGTGCCAGCAGTTACCGGGGGGGAGGCTATGGCTACACCTTC. Its translation: CASSYRGGGYGYTF.

The sample holds a few counts of this clonotype. This chain joins TRBV14 and TRBJ2-1; D is undetermined. TRBJ2-5 explains the end of the DNA better; the J call may be wrong. Germline assignment: CDR1 SGHDN and CDR2 FVKESK. CDR3 length: 13 residues. The CDR3 reads CASSQNSQETQYF. In nucleotides, the CDR3 is TGTGCCAGCAGCCAGAACAGCCAAGAGACCCAGTACTTC.

This clonotype was picked up a small number of times. The CDR3 loop reads CASRYGGRAGELFF. The CDR3 nucleotides read TGTGCCAGCCGGTACGGGGGCAGAGCCGGGGAGCTGTTTTTT. The rearrangement joins TRBV7-6 to TRBJ2-2, with D perhaps being TRBD1 or TRBD2 (6 bases each). The length of the CDR3 is 14 residues. Germline assignment: CDR1 SGHVS and CDR2 FNYEAQ. V lost 8 bases and J 6 bases, leaving 16 bases between the germline ends.

The chain recombines TRBV6-1 with TRBJ2-5; TRBD2 aligns across 15 bases. The V and J ends lost 4 bases and 11 bases, in that order; junction bases with no gene match: 8. This CDR3 has 15 residues. The V gene's germline CDR1 is MNHNS and CDR2 SASEGT. In nucleotides, the CDR3 is TGTGCCAGCAGTGCGGGACTAGCGGGAGGTGACGTGCAGTACTTC. It yields the protein CASSAGLAGGDVQYF.

This chain uses TRBV11-3 with TRBJ2-5; D unclear. With 5 bases removed from V and 5 bases from J, the gap between germline ends came to 6 bases. CDR3 size: 11 residues. From germline, CDR1 is SGHNT and CDR2 YENEEA. In DNA, the CDR3 is TGTGCCAGCAGCGTCGGGGAGACCCAGTACTTC. As protein: CASSVGETQYF.

The chain links TRBV6-5 to TRBJ2-1; 10 bases are a match to TRBD2. The DNA end is more similar to TRBJ2-7, so the J call may be wrong. Germline-derived CDR1 and CDR2 are MNHEY and SVGAGI. The CDR3 consists of 16 residues. In DNA form, the CDR3 reads TGTGCCAGCAGTTACTCCGGGCTAGCGGGGGACTACGAGCAGTACTTC. Translated: CASSYSGLAGDYEQYF.

The chain couples TRBV20-1 to TRBJ1-6; possible D gene TRBD1, 6 bases. Trimming removed 3 bases from V and 5 bases from J, with 17 bases in between. The CDR3 sequence is 16 residues long. Germline assignment: CDR1 DFQATT and CDR2 SNEGSKA (reference sequence). The CDR3, as DNA: TGCAGTGCTAGGGCCCACGGGACACTTGATAATTCACCCCTCCACTTT. Translation gives CSARAHGTLDNSPLHF.

This clonotype turned up a few times. The J gene is TRBJ1-4, the V gene TRBV10-2; 8 nucleotides align to TRBD1. V lost 6 bases, J lost 5 bases, and 5 bases stayed unmatched. CDR1 and CDR2 (germline): WSHSY, SAAADI. The CDR3 loop spans 14 amino acids. Here the CDR3 reads CASSPTGENEKLFF. The CDR3 nucleotides read TGCGCCAGCAGCCCGACAGGGGAGAATGAAAAACTGTTTTTT.

The chain has TRBV6-1 and TRBJ2-4, with D possibly being TRBD2 (6 bases). The CDR3 runs to 15 residues. The V end lost 4 bases, the J end lost 2 bases, and 12 bases lay between the germline ends. CDR1 and CDR2 (germline): MNHNS, SASEGT. The CDR3 sequence is CASSGSSGTKNIQYF. The CDR3 DNA reads as TGTGCCAGCAGTGGTAGTAGCGGAACCAAAAACATTCAGTACTTC.

This clonotype counts as medium-sized (0.01 to 0.1%). The chain links TRBV28 to TRBJ2-1; D could derive from TRBD1 or TRBD2 (6 bases each). Germline loops: CDR1 MDHEN, CDR2 SYDVKM. Between the trimmed V and J ends, which lost 0 bases and 9 bases, there was a span of 12 bases. The CDR3 loop spans 14 amino acids. DNA for the CDR3: TGTGCCAGCAGTTTATGCCCCGGGGGCTGTGAGCAGTTCTTC. This translates into CASSLCPGGCEQFF.

V is TRBV10-2 and J is TRBJ2-1; 7 bases agree with TRBD2. The J call could be wrong; TRBJ2-7 is a better fit for the DNA end. Germline CDR1 is WSHSY and CDR2 is SAAADI. This CDR3 has 15 residues. The chain's CDR3 is CASSDPGLSIHEQYF. Here the CDR3 DNA reads TGCGCCAGCAGTGACCCGGGACTAAGTATCCACGAGCAGTACTTC.

The V gene is TRBV4-1, the J gene TRBJ1-4; D not resolved. The CDR3 is made up of 15 amino acids. The ends were cut back, 7 bases at V and 7 bases at J, with 19 bases in the middle. Germline CDR1 and CDR2: MGHRA and YSYEKL. This CDR3 is CASTEGWPRGEKLFF. The CDR3 coding sequence is TGCGCCAGCACCGAAGGTTGGCCCCGGGGTGAAAAACTGTTTTTT.

This clonotype is large in the sample. The V and J genes are TRBV6-1 and TRBJ2-2; 12 bases are shared with TRBD2. Trimming took 5 bases from V and 4 from J; bases not matched to a gene: 8. This CDR3 region has 17 residues. Germline loops: CDR1 MNHNS, CDR2 SASEGT. CDR3 residues: CASSTPLAGGATGELFF. The DNA for the CDR3 is TGTGCCAGCAGTACGCCCCTAGCGGGAGGGGCCACCGGGGAGCTGTTTTTT.

The sample holds a few counts of this clonotype. The chain carries TRBV4-1 and TRBJ1-2; TRBD1 matches 8 bases. The germline CDR1 and CDR2 sequences are MGHRA and YSYEKL. CDR3 length equals 16 residues. The V gene end was trimmed by 0 bases and the J gene end by 2 bases; junction bases not matched to a gene: 5. The CDR3 region has the DNA TGCGCCAGCAGCCAAGATCGTTACAGGGGGAACTATGGCTACACCTTC. Residues: CASSQDRYRGNYGYTF.

The chain links TRBV3-1 to TRBJ2-5; D uncertain. Per the germline V gene, CDR1 is LGHDT and CDR2 is YNNKEL (reference sequence). Trimming removed 5 bases at V and 7 bases at J, with 14 bases between. This CDR3 is built from 13 residues. CDR3 DNA: TGTGCCAGCAGCTTGGGAATGAAGGGGACCCAGTACTTC. Protein sequence: CASSLGMKGTQYF.

The genes are TRBV27 and TRBJ2-3; 7 positions match TRBD1. Germline V CDR1 and CDR2: MNHEY, SMNVEV (reference sequence). The CDR3 spans 15 residues. Trimming cost V 9 bases and J 9 bases; bases outside gene matches: 18. The CDR3 sequence is CASSAGGRSTNTQYF. The CDR3 nucleotides read TGTGCCAGTTCCGCAGGGGGAAGAAGCACAAACACGCAGTATTTT.

By its share, this clonotype is medium-sized. V and J are TRBV6-1 and TRBJ2-1; TRBD1 aligns across 7 bases. The length of the CDR3 is 14 residues. Germline V gives CDR1 MNHNS, CDR2 SASEGT. V lost 6 bases and J lost 6; bases outside the gene matches: 8. The CDR3 region is CASRRQGVSNEQFF. The CDR3 DNA reads as TGTGCCAGCAGGAGACAGGGAGTCTCCAATGAGCAGTTCTTC.

In its sample, this clonotype was seen a few times. The J gene is TRBJ2-2, the V gene TRBV6-1; D call uncertain. The CDR3 runs 14 residues. The germline V gene has CDR1 MNHNS and CDR2 SASEGT. The ends were cut back, 5 bases at V and 1 base at J, with 8 bases in the middle. The CDR3, as DNA: TGTGCCAGCAGTAGGTGGGAGAACACCGGGGAGCTGTTTTTT. As protein: CASSRWENTGELFF.

The chain combines TRBV6-1 with TRBJ1-1; D is perhaps TRBD1 (5 bases). The V end was cut by 5 bases, the J end by 5 bases, with 12 bases between. Germline V gives CDR1 MNHNS, CDR2 SASEGT. There are 13 residues in the CDR3. This chain's CDR3 is CASSTDRGTEAFF. CDR3 bases: TGTGCCAGCAGTACGGACCGGGGGACTGAAGCTTTCTTT.

This clonotype is classed as medium-sized. The rearrangement links TRBV7-2 to TRBJ2-3; D remains ambiguous. The CDR3 runs 13 residues. CDR1 SGHTA and CDR2 FQGNSA come from the germline V gene. Trimming removed 8 bases from V and 0 bases from J, with 9 bases in between. The CDR3 sequence is CASGEFSTDTQYF. The CDR3 bases are TGTGCCAGCGGCGAGTTTAGCACAGATACGCAGTATTTT.

By proportion, this clonotype is medium-sized. Mismatch with germline at one junction end may stem from a read error. The V and J genes are TRBV27 and TRBJ2-1; TRBD2 agrees at 12 bases. The CDR3 extends over 14 amino acids. CDR1 and CDR2 from the germline V gene are MNHEY and SMNVEV (reference sequence). In nucleotides, the CDR3 is TGTGCCAGCAGTCCCGCTCGGACTAGCGGGACTCTGCTCTTC. Residues: CASSPARTSGTLLF.

The chain joins TRBV6-1 to TRBJ2-3; 8 bases fit TRBD2. The CDR3 runs to 16 residues. Germline lookup yields CDR1 MNHNS and CDR2 SASEGT. The trim removed 8 bases at V and 6 bases at J, leaving 16 bases unmatched. This CDR3 reads CASFFRGGDPRDTQYF. The CDR3 coding sequence is TGTGCCAGCTTTTTCCGGGGGGGCGACCCCCGGGATACGCAGTATTTT.

With respect to this clonotype: Germline and junction disagree at one end, which may indicate a read error. V is TRBV6-4 and J is TRBJ2-3; either TRBD1 or TRBD2 may fit D (6 bases each). The J call may be mistaken, given a closer DNA end match to TRBJ2-5. The CDR3 is 15 amino acids. Germline V gene data show CDR1 as MRHNA and CDR2 as SNTAGT. The chain's CDR3 is CASGDGGGDPDTQYF. CDR3 in DNA: TGTGCCAGCGGTGACGGGGGCGGTGACCCAGATACCCAGTACTTC.

The chain uses TRBV6-2 or TRBV6-3 and TRBJ2-1, with unresolved D. This CDR3 comprises 17 residues. In germline, CDR1 is MNHEY, CDR2 SVGEGT. V gave up 5 bases and J gave up 3 bases, with 20 bases separating them. The CDR3 bases are TGTGCCAGCAGTACTTACCAGAAGCACACGTTCTACAATGAGCAGTTCTTC. It yields the protein CASSTYQKHTFYNEQFF.